The TCR beta chain under discussion was sequenced for a study of blood T cell repertoires in COVID-19 (dated by TCRdb to 2019 to 2021). For the wider study: Collaborator samples came from the United States, Italy and Spain and covered acute and convalescent phases of COVID-19. Deeply sampled blood TCRbeta repertoires from subjects exposed to, actively infected with, or recovered from COVID-19 were included in the dataset. The repertoires were made available in a free public database intended to serve as a resource for research on the immune response to SARS-CoV-2. Where HLA class I and class II types were available, the types were taken from metadata supplied by the sample provider, not from assay-based typing. The samples were drawn from the first 160 participants of the ongoing ImmuneRACE study and from 1,200 or so subjects provided by 6 global collaborators. Sample metadata almost always included a de-identified subject ID, COVID-19 status, age in years and sex. The material from the prospective study consisted of cDNA or gDNA derived from T cells, B-cell-depleted T cells, or PBMCs.

TCRbeta CDR3 regions were amplified from genomic DNA by means of the immunoSEQ Assay, a bias-controlled multiplex PCR. Turning to the authors' computational methods: The number of nucleated cells in each sample was estimated by amplification of reference gene primers within the assay. To quantify the absolute abundance of each unique TCRbeta CDR3 rearrangement, sequence reads were collapsed and filtered. For each sample, productive Simpson clonality was calculated as the square root of Simpson's diversity index over productive rearrangements. Sourced from immuneACCESS, this table was stored by TCRdb with only in-frame sequences that have V and J called. A share of the clones is absent; for the studies checked, an unresolved V gene accounts for under half, and the remainder has no known explanation. The V and J calls and clone size were taken over from that table, and D and trimming were inferred from the DNA. In all, the sample holds some 130,000 clones, and about 72% of those were seen once. The top ten hold 9.5% to 13% of the sample.

Samples from volunteer blood donors who had recovered from COVID-19 were contributed by a second Seattle source. The collaborating institutions used their own protocols to collect whole blood in K2EDTA tubes. For TCRbeta analysis, collaborator samples were shipped as frozen whole blood, as isolated PBMCs, or as DNA extracted from either sample type. Points the paper makes about the study in general: How much clinical and demographic metadata was included differed by source and by participant, and the metadata was provided uncurated.

To note about this clone: Its recognized antigen is unknown. No base qualities exist here, and no much larger clone lies one base off it.

At the junction V is shortened by 2 bases and J by 4 bases, with 20 bases in between. In the germline V gene, CDR1 corresponds to SGDLS and CDR2 to YYNGEE. The cysteine opens and the phenylalanine closes a CDR3 of 17 amino acids. CDR3 DNA only is kept here, 51 bases in frame from base 1. The rearrangement combines TRBV9 with TRBJ2-3; perhaps TRBD2 is the D gene, with 7 bases matching. Sequenced sample: peripheral blood. This TCR came from a man between 60 and 75 years old who had recovered from COVID-19. The CDR3: CASSVSARGGVADTQYF. The nucleotides are TGTGCCAGCAGCGTGAGTGCGAGAGGGGGGGTGGCAGATACGCAGTATTTT. Reference TRBV9 and TRBJ2-3 genes cover what lies past the CDR3, so the full variable domain is DSGVTQTPKHLITATGQRVTLRCSPRSGDLSVYWYQQSLDQGLQFLIQYYNGEERAKGNILERFSAQQFPDLHSELNLSSLELGDSALYFCASSVSARGGVADTQYFGPGTRLTVL.